Within the sample, the clone carrying this TCR beta chain is medium-sized (0.01 to 0.1%). Its antigen is undetermined. The source of the sample is a study of early T cells in non-severe SARS-CoV-2 infection. Study summary: Alpha and beta chains were unpaired, from unsorted whole-blood bulk RNA.

After removal of 5 bases from V and 5 bases from J, the junction contained 11 bases not matched to a gene. CDR3 length: 16 residues. Germline CDR1 reads DFQATT; CDR2 reads SNEGSKA (reference sequence). The TCR library protocol was used to attach unique molecular identifiers. These identifiers were attached to individual cDNA molecules. TCRdb independently ran MiXCR on the 5' RACE reads; one entry per CDR3 protein. The sample shows about 21,000 distinct CDR3 sequences, under 4.5% of them seen only once. Overall study findings and caveats: Clonotype matching in VDJdb favored anti-spike CD8 responses and did not capture private and CD4 specificities.

V usage is TRBV20-1 and J usage is TRBJ2-3, with 12 positions matching TRBD2. The TCR was taken from an adult who was a healthcare worker with PCR-confirmed SARS-CoV-2 infection or an uninfected control (not recorded which). The material sequenced was whole blood. In DNA, the CDR3 is TGCAGTGCTCATGCCATGGGACTAGCGGGTTTAGATACGCAGTATTTT. Amino acid sequence: CSAHAMGLAGLDTQYF.